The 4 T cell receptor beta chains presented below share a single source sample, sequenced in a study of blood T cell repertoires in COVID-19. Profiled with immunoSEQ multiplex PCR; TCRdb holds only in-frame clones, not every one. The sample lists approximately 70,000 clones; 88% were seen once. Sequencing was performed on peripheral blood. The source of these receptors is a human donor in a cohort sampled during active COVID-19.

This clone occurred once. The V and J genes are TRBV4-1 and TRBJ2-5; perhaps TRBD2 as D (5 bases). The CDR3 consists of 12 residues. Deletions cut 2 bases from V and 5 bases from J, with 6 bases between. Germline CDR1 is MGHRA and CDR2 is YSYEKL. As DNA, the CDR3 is TGCGCCAGCAGCCAAACTAGGGAGACCCAGTACTTC. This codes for CASSQTRETQYF.

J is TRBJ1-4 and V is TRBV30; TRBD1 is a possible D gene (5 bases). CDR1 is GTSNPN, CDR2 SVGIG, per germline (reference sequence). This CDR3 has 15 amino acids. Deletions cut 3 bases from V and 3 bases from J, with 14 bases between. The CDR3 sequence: CAWRDFGAANEKLFF. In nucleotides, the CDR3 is TGTGCCTGGAGGGATTTTGGGGCGGCTAATGAAAAACTGTTTTTT.

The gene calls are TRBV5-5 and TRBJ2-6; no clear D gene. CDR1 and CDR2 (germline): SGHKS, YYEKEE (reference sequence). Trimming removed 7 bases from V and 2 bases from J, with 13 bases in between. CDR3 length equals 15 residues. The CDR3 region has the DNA TGTGCCAGCTCTCCCCCTGGAGCTGGGGCCAACGTCCTGACTTTC. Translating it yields CASSPPGAGANVLTF.

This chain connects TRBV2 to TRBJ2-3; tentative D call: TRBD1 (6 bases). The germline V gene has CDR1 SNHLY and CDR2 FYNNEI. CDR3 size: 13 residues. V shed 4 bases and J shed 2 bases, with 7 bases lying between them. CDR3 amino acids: CASSGDTTDTQYF. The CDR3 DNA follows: TGTGCCAGCAGTGGGGACACCACAGATACGCAGTATTTT.